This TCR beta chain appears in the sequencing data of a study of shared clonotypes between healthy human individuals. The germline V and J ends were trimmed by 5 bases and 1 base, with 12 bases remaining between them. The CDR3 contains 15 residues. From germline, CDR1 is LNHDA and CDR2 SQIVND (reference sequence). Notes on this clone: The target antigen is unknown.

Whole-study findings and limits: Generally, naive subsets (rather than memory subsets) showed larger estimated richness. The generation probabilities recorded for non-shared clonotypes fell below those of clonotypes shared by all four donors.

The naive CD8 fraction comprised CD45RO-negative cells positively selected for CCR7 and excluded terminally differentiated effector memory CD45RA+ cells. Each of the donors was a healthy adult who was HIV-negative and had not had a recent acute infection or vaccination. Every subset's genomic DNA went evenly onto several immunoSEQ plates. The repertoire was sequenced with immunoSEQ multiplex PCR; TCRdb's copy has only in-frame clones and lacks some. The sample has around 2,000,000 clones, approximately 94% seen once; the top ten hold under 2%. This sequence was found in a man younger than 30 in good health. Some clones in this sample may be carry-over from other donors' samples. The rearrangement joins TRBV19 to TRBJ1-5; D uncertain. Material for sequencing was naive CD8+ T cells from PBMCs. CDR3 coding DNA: TGTGCCAGTAGTGAGATGGACGGGAGCAATCAGCCCCAGCATTTT. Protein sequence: CASSEMDGSNQPQHF.